A single T cell receptor (beta chain) is shown here with its context. Its target is unknown. The CDR3 is 15 residues long. Trimming at V came to 4 bases and at J to 6 bases, leaving 10 bases not matched to a gene. From germline, CDR1 is WNHNN and CDR2 SYGVQD (reference sequence). These data originate in a study of identical twins. Study-wide findings and caveats: The study based its conclusions on cross-sectional statistical analysis and did not follow the same donors. Within monozygotic twins, out-of-frame TCR alpha sharing was underestimated by the models.

Template switching introduced a universal primer site, and the cDNA bore unique molecular identifiers. TCRdb called the 5' RACE reads again in MiXCR, with one record for every CDR3 protein. The sample includes over 600,000 distinct CDR3 sequences, over 20% seen only once; the top ten take about 4.5%. This sample was also put to use in a study of T cells expressing NK-cell markers. As reported in that work: Similarly, these clonotypes led the CD3+CD56-NKG2C+ fraction as well in several donors.

The clonotype originates from a woman under 30 in good health. Sequenced input: PBMCs. The chain has TRBV10-1 and TRBJ2-3; 7 bases fit TRBD1. The CDR3 DNA follows: TGCGCCAGCAGTGGGGGTTTCGGACAGGACGATACGCAGTATTTT. Its translation is CASSGGFGQDDTQYF.